This TCR beta chain originates from a study of T-cell reconstitution after alpha-beta-depleted transplantation in children. The V gene lost 2 bases and the J gene lost 6 bases, with 14 bases spanning the gap. The CDR3 covers 15 residues. Germline lookup yields CDR1 SGHRS and CDR2 YFSETQ. The TCRbeta library was prepared with unique molecular identifiers. Each CDR3 protein is one row after TCRdb ran MiXCR on the PCR reads. The sample holds some 200,000 distinct CDR3 sequences, roughly 15% seen once. This sequence originates from a human donor who donated a stem cell graft to a child with acute lymphoblastic leukemia. Source: PBMCs from the stem cell graft donor, taken from the stem cell graft. This rearrangement joins TRBV5-1 to TRBJ2-2; D is ambiguous. The CDR3 loop reads CASSLQPSSAGELFF. In DNA form, the CDR3 reads TGCGCCAGCAGCTTACAGCCATCGTCAGCCGGGGAGCTGTTTTTT. The full variable domain, rest sourced from reference TRBV5-1 and TRBJ2-2, is KAGVTQTPRYLIKTRGQQVTLSCSPISGHRSVSWYQQTPGQGLQFLFEYFSETQRNKGNFPGRFSGRQFSNSRSEMNVSTLELGDSALYLCASSLQPSSAGELFFGEGSRLTVL.